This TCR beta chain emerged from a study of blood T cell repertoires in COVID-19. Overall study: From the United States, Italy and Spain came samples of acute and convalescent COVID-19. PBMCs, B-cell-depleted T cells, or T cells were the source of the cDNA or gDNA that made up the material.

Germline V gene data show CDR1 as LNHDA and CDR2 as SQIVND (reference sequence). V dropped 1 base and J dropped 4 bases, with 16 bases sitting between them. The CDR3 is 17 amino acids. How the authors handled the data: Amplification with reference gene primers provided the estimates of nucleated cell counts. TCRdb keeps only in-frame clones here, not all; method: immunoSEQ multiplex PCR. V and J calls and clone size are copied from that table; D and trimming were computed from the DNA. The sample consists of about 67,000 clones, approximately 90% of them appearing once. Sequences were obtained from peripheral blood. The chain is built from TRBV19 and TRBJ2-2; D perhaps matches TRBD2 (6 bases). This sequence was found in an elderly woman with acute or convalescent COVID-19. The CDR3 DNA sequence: TGTGCCAGTAGTATAGCGCGTGGGGGGTTCGGCACCGGGGAGCTGTTTTTT. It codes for CASSIARGGFGTGELFF.